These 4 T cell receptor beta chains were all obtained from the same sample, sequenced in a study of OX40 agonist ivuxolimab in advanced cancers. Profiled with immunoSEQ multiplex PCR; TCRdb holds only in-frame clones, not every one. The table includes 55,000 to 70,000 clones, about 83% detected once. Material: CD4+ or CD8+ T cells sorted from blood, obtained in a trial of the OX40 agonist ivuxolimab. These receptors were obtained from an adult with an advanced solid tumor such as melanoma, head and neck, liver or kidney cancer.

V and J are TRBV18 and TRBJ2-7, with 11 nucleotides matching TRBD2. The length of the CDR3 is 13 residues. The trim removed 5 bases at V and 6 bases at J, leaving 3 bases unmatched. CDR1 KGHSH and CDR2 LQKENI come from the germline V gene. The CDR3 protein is CASSALAGGEQYF. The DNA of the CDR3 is TGTGCCAGCTCAGCTCTAGCGGGAGGCGAGCAGTACTTC.

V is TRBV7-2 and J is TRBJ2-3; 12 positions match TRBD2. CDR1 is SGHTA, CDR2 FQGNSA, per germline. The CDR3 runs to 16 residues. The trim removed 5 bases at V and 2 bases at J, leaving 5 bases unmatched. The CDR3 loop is CASSLGLAGYTDTQYF. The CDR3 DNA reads TGTGCCAGCAGCCTCGGACTAGCGGGGTACACAGATACGCAGTATTTT.

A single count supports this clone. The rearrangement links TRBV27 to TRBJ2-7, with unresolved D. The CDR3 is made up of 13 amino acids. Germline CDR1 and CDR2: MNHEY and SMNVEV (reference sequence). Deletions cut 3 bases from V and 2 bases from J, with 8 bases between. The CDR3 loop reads CASSFGTPYEQYF. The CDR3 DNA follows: TGTGCCAGCAGTTTTGGCACCCCCTACGAGCAGTACTTC.

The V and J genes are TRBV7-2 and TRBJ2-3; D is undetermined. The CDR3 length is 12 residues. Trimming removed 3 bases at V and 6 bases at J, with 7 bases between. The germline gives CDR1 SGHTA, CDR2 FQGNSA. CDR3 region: CASSLDLDTQYF. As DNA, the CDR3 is TGTGCCAGCAGCTTGGATCTCGATACGCAGTATTTT.